A single sample is the source of the 26 T cell receptor beta chains below, sequenced in a study of CD8 T cells in Susac syndrome. Random hexamers were used to reverse transcribe roughly 0.45 to 1 ug of RNA. TCRdb re-called the immunoSEQ multiplex PCR reads with MiXCR, one entry per CDR3 protein. The table shows under 200,000 distinct CDR3 sequences, with around 94% occurring only once. The sample consisted of CD4+ T cells from PBMCs. Receptor source: a human donor in good health.

This sequence joins TRBV18 and TRBJ2-1; D perhaps matches TRBD1 (5 bases). The CDR3 covers 14 residues. Trimming stripped 1 base from V and 6 bases from J, with 10 bases between. Germline CDR1 is KGHSH and CDR2 is LQKENI. The CDR3 region has the DNA TGTGCCAGCTCACCACGCCAGGGAAGCAATGAGCAGTTCTTC. Protein: CASSPRQGSNEQFF.

This clonotype was recorded once. The rearrangement uses TRBV7-9 and TRBJ2-3; 9 bases match TRBD1. After removal of 5 bases from V and 6 bases from J, the junction contained 9 bases not matched to a gene. In germline, CDR1 is SEHNR, CDR2 FQNEAQ (reference sequence). The CDR3 runs 15 residues. As DNA, the CDR3 is TGTGCCAGCAGCCTTACAGGGGGCGGCGTGGATACGCAGTATTTT. Encoded protein: CASSLTGGGVDTQYF. Looking up the rest from reference TRBV7-9 and TRBJ2-3 gives the full variable domain: DTGVSQNPRHKITKRGQNVTFRCDPISEHNRLYWYRQTLGQGPEFLTYFQNEAQLEKSRLLSDRFSAERPKGSFSTLEIQRTEQGDSAMYLCASSLTGGGVDTQYFGPGTRLTVL.

The rearrangement joins TRBV29-1 to TRBJ1-1; 7 bases are a match to TRBD1. This CDR3 has 13 amino acids. Germline V gene data show CDR1 as SQVTM and CDR2 as ANQGSEA. V lost 6 bases, J lost 0 bases, and 4 bases stayed unmatched. The CDR3: CSVRTGLNTEAFF. CDR3 in DNA: TGCAGCGTCCGGACAGGATTGAACACTGAAGCTTTCTTT.

This chain joins TRBV4-3 and TRBJ1-4; 8 positions match TRBD1. The CDR3 runs to 15 residues. Unmatched junction bases numbered 8, after V lost 3 bases and J lost 8 bases. Germline CDR1 is LGHNA and CDR2 is YSLEER. The CDR3 spells CASSQAGTGEEKLFF. CDR3 coding DNA: TGCGCCAGCAGCCAGGCCGGGACAGGCGAAGAAAAACTGTTTTTT.

The chain couples TRBV6-2 or TRBV6-3 to TRBJ2-3; D is uncertain. The V gene lost 7 bases and the J gene lost 1 base, with 6 bases spanning the gap. Germline CDR1 and CDR2: MNHEY and SVGEGT. The CDR3 spans 12 residues. The CDR3 spells CASTHRTDTQYF. CDR3 nucleotides: TGTGCCAGCACTCACCGCACAGATACGCAGTATTTT.

The table lists this clonotype with a count of one. V and J are TRBV5-4 and TRBJ2-3; D gene unclear. The CDR3 length is 14 residues. Trimming removed 0 bases at V and 4 bases at J, with 9 bases between. From germline, CDR1 is SGHNT and CDR2 YYREEE (reference sequence). CDR3 protein: CASSLDSAADTQYF. The CDR3, as DNA: TGTGCCAGCAGCTTGGATTCAGCCGCAGATACGCAGTATTTT.

The V and J genes are TRBV9 and TRBJ2-5; D ambiguous. This CDR3 contains 14 residues. The V end lost 0 bases, the J end lost 1 base, and 7 bases lay between the germline ends. CDR1 is SGDLS, CDR2 YYNGEE, per germline. CDR3 sequence reads: CASSVAVSQETQYF. The CDR3 nucleotides are TGTGCCAGCAGCGTAGCAGTCAGCCAAGAGACCCAGTACTTC.

This clonotype appeared a single time. The V gene is TRBV24-1, the J gene TRBJ1-4; D may be TRBD1 (6 bases). The CDR3 has 17 amino acids. The V end lost 4 bases, the J end lost 1 base, and 15 bases lay between the germline ends. Germline V gene lookup returns CDR1 KGHDR and CDR2 SFDVKD. CDR3 region: CATSDQPGQQTNEKLFF. The DNA of the CDR3 is TGTGCCACCAGTGACCAGCCCGGACAGCAAACTAATGAAAAACTGTTTTTT.

The rearrangement uses TRBV7-9 and TRBJ2-5; TRBD1 matches 8 bases. From germline, CDR1 is SEHNR and CDR2 FQNEAQ (reference sequence). V was clipped by 3 bases and J by 4 bases; unmatched bases: 10. This CDR3 region has 16 residues. The CDR3 loop is CASSLFHGQGIETQYF. The CDR3 coding sequence is TGTGCCAGCAGCTTGTTCCATGGACAGGGAATAGAGACCCAGTACTTC.

The chain recombines TRBV20-1 with TRBJ2-3, with 7 bases lining up with TRBD2. CDR3 length: 15 amino acids. CDR1 and CDR2 (germline): DFQATT, SNEGSKA (reference sequence). Trimming at V came to 0 bases and at J to 1 base, leaving 4 bases not matched to a gene. CDR3 region: CSARDVRGGTDTQYF. The CDR3 nucleotides are TGCAGTGCTAGAGATGTACGGGGGGGCACAGATACGCAGTATTTT.

This clonotype was picked up a small number of times. The genes are TRBV7-2 and TRBJ2-1; 7 nucleotides align to TRBD2. The junction had 3 bases not matched to a gene; V was cut back by 8 bases and J by 5 bases. CDR3 length: 12 residues. Looked up from germline, CDR1 is SGHTA and CDR2 is FQGNSA. For the CDR3, the DNA is TGTGCCAGCCGACGGGGGGACAATGAGCAGTTCTTC. It translates to CASRRGDNEQFF.

This clonotype appeared a single time. The genes are TRBV2 and TRBJ2-2, with TRBD2 as a possible D gene (6 bases). Trimming shortened V by 6 bases and J by 2 bases, and 19 bases separated the two germline ends. The CDR3 has 17 residues. Germline lookup yields CDR1 SNHLY and CDR2 FYNNEI. The CDR3 coding sequence is TGTGCCAGCAGATACAGATCCGGGACTGCAAACACCGGGGAGCTGTTTTTT. This codes for CASRYRSGTANTGELFF.

The chain has TRBV12-3 or TRBV12-4 and TRBJ2-4, with D possibly being TRBD1 or TRBD2 (6 bases each). Trimming pared 5 bases from V and 4 bases from J, leaving 9 bases between. The CDR3 consists of 13 residues. The CDR3 DNA reads TGTGCCAGCAGTGTAGGGGGGAAAAACATTCAGTACTTC. The encoded protein is CASSVGGKNIQYF.

This clonotype occurred a few times. CDR3 nucleotides: TGTGCCAGCAGTTTAGGCGACTATGGCTACACCTTC. It yields the protein CASSLGDYGYTF. The J gene is TRBJ1-2, the V gene TRBV28; D uncertain. The germline CDR1 and CDR2 sequences are MDHEN and SYDVKM. V gave up 2 bases and J gave up 3 bases, with 4 bases separating them. The CDR3 consists of 12 residues.

This clonotype has a single count. The V and J genes are TRBV29-1 and TRBJ2-3, with D perhaps TRBD2 (5 bases). The V gene lost 8 bases and the J gene lost 2 bases, with 17 bases spanning the gap. The CDR3 runs 14 residues. Germline V gene data show CDR1 as SQVTM and CDR2 as ANQGSEA. The CDR3 reads CSSLTTAHTDTQYF. CDR3 sequence (DNA): TGCAGCTCCTTGACTACCGCGCACACAGATACGCAGTATTTT.

The V gene is TRBV4-2, the J gene TRBJ2-1, with TRBD1 as a possible D gene (6 bases). The CDR3 spans 15 residues. The ends were cut back, 1 base at V and 8 bases at J, with 15 bases in the middle. Germline-derived CDR1 and CDR2 are LGHNA and YNFKEQ. The CDR3 nucleotides read TGTGCCAGCAGCCAAGGAAACCGCAGGGGAGATGAGCAGTTCTTC. This encodes CASSQGNRRGDEQFF.

This chain joins TRBV3-1 and TRBJ2-1; D gene ambiguous. Germline CDR1 reads LGHDT; CDR2 reads YNNKEL (reference sequence). The ends were cut back, 0 bases at V and 10 bases at J, with 7 bases in the middle. The CDR3 covers 12 residues. The CDR3 reads CASSQERGEQFF. Here the CDR3 DNA reads TGTGCCAGCAGCCAAGAGCGAGGCGAGCAGTTCTTC.

The chain joins TRBV20-1 to TRBJ1-1, with TRBD1 matching 8 bases. This CDR3 spans 12 amino acids. With 6 bases clipped from V and 7 bases from J, the junction kept 7 bases outside the gene matches. CDR1 is DFQATT and CDR2 is SNEGSKA in the germline V gene (reference sequence). The CDR3 is CSANGQGLEAFF. The CDR3 DNA is TGCAGTGCCAACGGACAGGGCCTTGAAGCTTTCTTT.

This sequence joins TRBV27 and TRBJ2-7, with D possibly being TRBD1 (5 bases). CDR1 is MNHEY and CDR2 is SMNVEV in the germline V gene (reference sequence). Deletions cut 3 bases from V and 5 bases from J, with 20 bases between. CDR3 size: 16 residues. The CDR3 region is CASSLGYLVGAHEQYF. DNA for the CDR3: TGTGCCAGCAGTTTGGGTTATTTGGTTGGGGCCCACGAGCAGTACTTC.

This clonotype was counted between two and nine times. V is TRBV29-1 and J is TRBJ1-1, with unresolved D. The germline V and J ends were trimmed by 4 bases and 0 bases, with 9 bases remaining between them. Germline-derived CDR1 and CDR2 are SQVTM and ANQGSEA. There are 13 residues in the CDR3. The CDR3 DNA is TGCAGCGTTGTTCGACGGATGAACACTGAAGCTTTCTTT. Translation: CSVVRRMNTEAFF.

The V and J genes are TRBV5-1 and TRBJ2-7, with 11 nucleotides matching TRBD1. There are 14 residues in the CDR3. Per germline, CDR1 SGHRS and CDR2 YFSETQ. V was pared by 4 bases and J by 6 bases, with 6 bases of the junction left unmatched. The CDR3 reads CASSVGQGDAEQYF. The CDR3 nucleotides read TGCGCCAGCAGCGTGGGACAGGGGGATGCCGAGCAGTACTTC. The full variable domain, with the rest looked up from reference TRBV5-1 and TRBJ2-7, is KAGVTQTPRYLIKTRGQQVTLSCSPISGHRSVSWYQQTPGQGLQFLFEYFSETQRNKGNFPGRFSGRQFSNSRSEMNVSTLELGDSALYLCASSVGQGDAEQYFGPGTRLTVT.

The J gene is TRBJ1-6, the V gene TRBV20-1; D unclear. CDR3 length equals 12 residues. Trimming left V 3 bases short and J 9 bases short, with 9 bases between. Germline V gives CDR1 DFQATT, CDR2 SNEGSKA (reference sequence). The CDR3 sequence: CSASRSGSPLHF. As DNA, the CDR3 is TGCAGTGCTAGTAGGAGTGGTTCACCCCTCCACTTT.

The chain employs TRBV29-1 and TRBJ2-3, with D tentatively TRBD2 (7 bases). Trimming pared 1 base from V and 1 base from J, leaving 12 bases between. CDR1 and CDR2 from the germline V gene are SQVTM and ANQGSEA. This CDR3 is built from 15 residues. CDR3 coding DNA: TGCAGCGTTGAAGGGGGGGGGCGCCGCACAGATACGCAGTATTTT. Amino acids: CSVEGGGRRTDTQYF.

This clonotype was observed a handful of times. The genes are TRBV20-1 and TRBJ1-1; 10 bases are a match to TRBD1. This CDR3 spans 13 amino acids. CDR1 DFQATT and CDR2 SNEGSKA come from the germline V gene (reference sequence). The V and J ends lost 6 bases and 4 bases, in that order; junction bases with no gene match: 5. The CDR3, as DNA: TGCAGTGCACCCGGACAGGGGGGCACTGAAGCTTTCTTT. Its translation: CSAPGQGGTEAFF.

The chain combines TRBV29-1 with TRBJ2-5; D remains ambiguous. The CDR3 is 15 residues long. From germline, CDR1 is SQVTM and CDR2 ANQGSEA. The V end lost 4 bases, the J end lost 3 bases, and 18 bases lay between the germline ends. The CDR3, as DNA: TGCAGCGTTGCCCAGAACCTCAACCCCGAAGAGACCCAGTACTTC. It is translated as CSVAQNLNPEETQYF.

The chain joins TRBV7-9 to TRBJ2-4, with D possibly matching TRBD1 (6 bases). Trimming shortened V by 5 bases and J by 9 bases, and 14 bases separated the two germline ends. CDR3 length equals 13 residues. Germline loops: CDR1 SEHNR, CDR2 FQNEAQ (reference sequence). The CDR3 nucleotides are TGTGCCAGCAGCACTCGACAGGATAGCATTCAGTACTTC. Translated: CASSTRQDSIQYF.